This passage covers 9 T cell receptor beta chains from one sample sequenced in a study of vaccination and CD4 T cells after COVID-19. Their cognate antigens are unknown. The Oncomine TCR Beta short-read assay was applied to DNA of cultured CD4+ T cells. TCRdb recomputed calls from the PCR reads with MiXCR, one row per CDR3 protein. The table lists over 10,000 distinct CDR3 sequences, under 35% of them singletons. Treatment of the sample: roughly ten-day PBMC culture with coronavirus spike peptide pools or control peptides (ViraFEST assay). Material: CD4+ T cells from blood, cultured in vitro, obtained before SARS-CoV-2 vaccination. These receptors all come from a human donor who received a COVID-19 vaccine.

This clonotype has only a few counts. V gene TRBV20-1 combines with J gene TRBJ2-5; D may be TRBD1 (6 bases). The germline CDR1 and CDR2 sequences are DFQATT and SNEGSKA (reference sequence). Trimming pared 6 bases from V and 1 base from J, leaving 12 bases between. The CDR3 has 13 residues. The CDR3 DNA follows: TGCAGTGCGACTACAGGGACCCAAGAGACCCAGTACTTC. It encodes CSATTGTQETQYF.

This clonotype rates as medium-sized. The V gene is TRBV11-2, the J gene TRBJ1-4, with TRBD1 matching over 9 bases. The ends lost 4 bases at V and 8 bases at J; junction bases unmatched: 5. The CDR3 runs 14 residues. Germline V lookup: CDR1 SGHAT, CDR2 FQNNGV. This CDR3 reads CASSWDRVGEKLFF. The CDR3 region has the DNA TGTGCCAGCAGCTGGGACAGGGTGGGAGAAAAACTGTTTTTT.

The chain links TRBV24-1 to TRBJ2-1; D is perhaps TRBD1 or TRBD2 (5 bases each). The germline gives CDR1 KGHDR, CDR2 SFDVKD. CDR3 length: 16 amino acids. V shed 5 bases and J shed 4 bases, with 17 bases lying between them. The CDR3 DNA is TGTGCCACCAGTGCAAGGGACGGGAAAATTTACAATGAGCAGTTCTTC. It specifies CATSARDGKIYNEQFF.

There are a few counts of this clonotype. The chain recombines TRBV4-2 with TRBJ2-5; D is undetermined. There are 13 residues in the CDR3. Germline V gene data show CDR1 as LGHNA and CDR2 as YNFKEQ. V lost 2 bases and J lost 0, with 4 bases in between. The CDR3 sequence is CASSQTYQETQYF. CDR3 coding DNA: TGTGCCAGCAGCCAAACCTACCAAGAGACCCAGTACTTC.

This clonotype was recorded a few times. The rearrangement uses TRBV19 and TRBJ1-3, with D maybe TRBD1 (5 bases). The CDR3 runs to 13 residues. V was cut by 7 bases and J by 9 bases, with 16 bases left in between. Germline V gene lookup returns CDR1 LNHDA and CDR2 SQIVND (reference sequence). In DNA, the CDR3 is TGTGCCAGTACCACGAACGCTGGGACCACCATATATTTT. Residues: CASTTNAGTTIYF.

The chain couples TRBV6-5 to TRBJ1-2; D possibly corresponds to TRBD1 (5 bases). CDR1 MNHEY and CDR2 SVGAGI come from the germline V gene. Trimming pared 2 bases from V and 6 bases from J, leaving 7 bases between. The CDR3 is 12 amino acids. The CDR3 DNA reads as TGTGCCAGCAGTTACGGGGCAAATGGCTACACCTTC. Translation gives CASSYGANGYTF.

The chain recombines TRBV19 with TRBJ1-5; D uncertain. From germline, CDR1 is LNHDA and CDR2 SQIVND (reference sequence). V was trimmed by 1 base and J by 4 bases, leaving 8 bases between them. The CDR3 contains 14 residues. In DNA form, the CDR3 reads TGTGCCAGTAGTATAGGCCAGAAAAATCAGCCCCAGCATTTT. Its translation is CASSIGQKNQPQHF. Variable domain in full (rest from reference TRBV19 and TRBJ1-5): DGGITQSPKYLFRKEGQNVTLSCEQNLNHDAMYWYRQDPGQGLRLIYYSQIVNDFQKGDIAEGYSVSREKKESFPLTVTSAQKNPTAFYLCASSIGQKNQPQHFGDGTRLSIL.

This clonotype appeared a few times. J is TRBJ1-2 and V is TRBV18; TRBD1 matches 8 bases. Trimming cost V 6 bases and J 3 bases; bases outside gene matches: 6. The length of the CDR3 is 14 residues. The germline gives CDR1 KGHSH, CDR2 LQKENI. The CDR3 loop reads CASSVTGEDYGYTF. The CDR3 bases are TGTGCCAGCTCCGTGACAGGGGAGGACTATGGCTACACCTTC.

This clonotype was observed a handful of times. This chain links TRBV6-1 with TRBJ2-5; 12 nucleotides align to TRBD2. Germline CDR1 MNHNS, CDR2 SASEGT. This CDR3 comprises 13 residues. Trimming took 11 bases from V and 7 from J; bases not matched to a gene: 8. The DNA of the CDR3 is TGTGCCTCCCGGACTAGCGGGGTCGCGACCCAGTACTTC. Translating it yields CASRTSGVATQYF.